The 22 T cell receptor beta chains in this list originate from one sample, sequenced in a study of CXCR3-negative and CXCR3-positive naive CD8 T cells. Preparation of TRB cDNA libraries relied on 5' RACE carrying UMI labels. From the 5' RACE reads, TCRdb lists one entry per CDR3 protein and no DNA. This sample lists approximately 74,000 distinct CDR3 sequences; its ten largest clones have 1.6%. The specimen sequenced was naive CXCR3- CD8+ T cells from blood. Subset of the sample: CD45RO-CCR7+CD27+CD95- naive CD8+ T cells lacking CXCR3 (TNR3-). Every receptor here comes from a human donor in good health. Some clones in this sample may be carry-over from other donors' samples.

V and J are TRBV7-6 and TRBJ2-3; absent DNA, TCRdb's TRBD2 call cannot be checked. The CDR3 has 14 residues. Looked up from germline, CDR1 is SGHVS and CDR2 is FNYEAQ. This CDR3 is CASSPPERGDTQYF.

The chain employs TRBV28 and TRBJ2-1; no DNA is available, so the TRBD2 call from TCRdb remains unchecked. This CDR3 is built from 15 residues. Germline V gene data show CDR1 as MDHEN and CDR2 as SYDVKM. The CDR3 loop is CASSSAGLAGGEQFF.

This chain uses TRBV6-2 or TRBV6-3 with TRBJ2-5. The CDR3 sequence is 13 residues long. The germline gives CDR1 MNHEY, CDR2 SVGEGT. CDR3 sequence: CASSYSVRETQYF.

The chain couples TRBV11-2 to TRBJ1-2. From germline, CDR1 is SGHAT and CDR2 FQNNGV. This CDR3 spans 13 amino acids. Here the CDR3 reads CASSLEVPYGYTF.

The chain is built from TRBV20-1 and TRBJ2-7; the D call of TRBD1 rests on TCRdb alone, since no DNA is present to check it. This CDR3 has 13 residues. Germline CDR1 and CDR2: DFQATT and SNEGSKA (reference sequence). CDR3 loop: CSGDGAYSYEQYF.

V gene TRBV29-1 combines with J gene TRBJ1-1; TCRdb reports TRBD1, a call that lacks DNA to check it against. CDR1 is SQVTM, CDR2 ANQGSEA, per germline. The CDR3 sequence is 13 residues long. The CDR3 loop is CSVVGAVSTEAFF.

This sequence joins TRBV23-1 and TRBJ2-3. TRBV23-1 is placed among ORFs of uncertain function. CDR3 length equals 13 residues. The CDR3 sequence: CASSQNDTDTQYF.

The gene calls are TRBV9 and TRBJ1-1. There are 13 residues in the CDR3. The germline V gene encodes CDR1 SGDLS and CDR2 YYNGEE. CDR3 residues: CASSVATGTEAFF. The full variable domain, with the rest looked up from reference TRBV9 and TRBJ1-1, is DSGVTQTPKHLITATGQRVTLRCSPRSGDLSVYWYQQSLDQGLQFLIQYYNGEERAKGNILERFSAQQFPDLHSELNLSSLELGDSALYFCASSVATGTEAFFGQGTRLTVV.

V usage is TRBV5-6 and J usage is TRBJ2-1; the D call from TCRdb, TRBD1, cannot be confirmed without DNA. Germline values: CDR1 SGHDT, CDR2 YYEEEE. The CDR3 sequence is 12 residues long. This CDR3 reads CASSSTAHEQFF.

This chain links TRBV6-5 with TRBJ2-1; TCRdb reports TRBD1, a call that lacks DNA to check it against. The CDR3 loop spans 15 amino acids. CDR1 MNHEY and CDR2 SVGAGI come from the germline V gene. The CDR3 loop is CASSPGTGDYNEQFF.

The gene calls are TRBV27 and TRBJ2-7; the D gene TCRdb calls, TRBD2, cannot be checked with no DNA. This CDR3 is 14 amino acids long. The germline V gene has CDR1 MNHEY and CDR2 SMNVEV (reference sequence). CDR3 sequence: CASREAGGAYEQYF.

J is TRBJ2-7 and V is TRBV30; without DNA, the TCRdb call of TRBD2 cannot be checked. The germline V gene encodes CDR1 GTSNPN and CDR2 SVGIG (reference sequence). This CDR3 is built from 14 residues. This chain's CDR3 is CAWSVNRLAGEQYF.

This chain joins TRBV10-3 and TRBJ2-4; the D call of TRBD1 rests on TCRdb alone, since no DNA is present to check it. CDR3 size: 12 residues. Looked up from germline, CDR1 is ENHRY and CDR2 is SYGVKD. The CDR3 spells CAISDSGGIQYF.

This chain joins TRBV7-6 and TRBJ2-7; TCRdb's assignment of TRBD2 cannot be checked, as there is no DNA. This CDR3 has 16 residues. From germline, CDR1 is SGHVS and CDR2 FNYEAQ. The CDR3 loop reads CASSSTLAGDSYEQYF. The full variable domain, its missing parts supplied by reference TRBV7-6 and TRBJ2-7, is GAGVSQSPRYKVTKRGQDVALRCDPISGHVSLYWYRQALGQGPEFLTYFNYEAQQDKSGLPNDRFSAERPEGSISTLTIQRTEQRDSAMYRCASSSTLAGDSYEQYFGPGTRLTVT.

CDR3 in amino acids: CASSLPQGAIPREQYF. The V gene is TRBV28, the J gene TRBJ2-7; lacking DNA, the TRBD2 call made by TCRdb goes unchecked. The CDR3 covers 16 residues. Germline loops: CDR1 MDHEN, CDR2 SYDVKM.

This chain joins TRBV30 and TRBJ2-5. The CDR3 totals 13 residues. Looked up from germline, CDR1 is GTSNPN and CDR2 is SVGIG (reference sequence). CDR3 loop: CAWREQGQETQYF.

The CDR3 sequence is CATRDTAQETQYF. V gene TRBV24-1 combines with J gene TRBJ2-5. The CDR3 extends over 13 amino acids. CDR1 is KGHDR, CDR2 SFDVKD, per germline.

The CDR3 sequence is CASTQGYEQYF. This sequence joins TRBV19 and TRBJ2-7; the D gene TCRdb calls, TRBD1, cannot be checked with no DNA. Per germline, CDR1 LNHDA and CDR2 SQIVND (reference sequence). The CDR3 is 11 amino acids.

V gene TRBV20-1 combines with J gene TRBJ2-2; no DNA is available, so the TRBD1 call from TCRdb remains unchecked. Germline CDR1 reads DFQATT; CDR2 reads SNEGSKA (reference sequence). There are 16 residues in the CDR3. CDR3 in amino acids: CSARDTSGDDTGELFF.

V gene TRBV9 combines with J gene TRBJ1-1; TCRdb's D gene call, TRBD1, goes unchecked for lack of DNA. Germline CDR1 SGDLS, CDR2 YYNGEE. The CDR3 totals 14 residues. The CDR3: CASSVQGADTEAFF.

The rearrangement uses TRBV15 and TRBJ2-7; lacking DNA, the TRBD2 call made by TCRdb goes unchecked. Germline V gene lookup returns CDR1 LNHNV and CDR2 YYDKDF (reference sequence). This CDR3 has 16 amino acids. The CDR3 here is CATSRALAGGPAEQYF.

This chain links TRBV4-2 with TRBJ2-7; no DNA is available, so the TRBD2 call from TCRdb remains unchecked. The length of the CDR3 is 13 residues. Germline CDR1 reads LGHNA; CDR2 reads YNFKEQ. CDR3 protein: CASSQASSYEQYF.